The 15 T cell receptor beta chains below were found in one sample sequenced in a study of T cells after yellow fever vaccination. From the 5' RACE reads, TCRdb called clonotypes with MiXCR, one entry per CDR3 protein. The sample has around 29,000 distinct CDR3 sequences; over 5% are singletons. Specimen: PBMCs, either bulk or a sorted T-cell subset (CD4+, CD8+, memory, or dextramer-sorted; not recorded which), collected on the day of the yellow fever booster vaccination. The receptor source for this set is a man aged 25 to 40 who received the YFV17D yellow fever vaccine.

This clonotype was counted only a few times. This CDR3 reads CASSPGLGRSGVLYNEQFF. CDR3 coding DNA: TGTGCCAGCAGCCCCGGTTTGGGGAGAAGCGGGGTCCTATACAATGAGCAGTTCTTC. This chain connects TRBV4-2 to TRBJ2-1; the match to TRBD2 covers 7 bases. Per germline, CDR1 LGHNA and CDR2 YNFKEQ. V lost 4 bases and J lost 4; bases outside the gene matches: 19. The CDR3 loop spans 19 amino acids.

At least ten counts were recorded for this clonotype. The chain recombines TRBV20-1 with TRBJ2-5; D ambiguous. Trimming cost V 6 bases and J 0 bases, with 11 bases left between them. The CDR3 has 13 residues. Germline CDR1 DFQATT, CDR2 SNEGSKA (reference sequence). This CDR3 is CSALRMYQETQYF. Written as DNA, the CDR3 is TGCAGTGCCCTCAGGATGTACCAAGAGACCCAGTACTTC.

In this sample, this clonotype turned up many times. The chain couples TRBV20-1 to TRBJ2-3; 7 bases agree with TRBD2. Trimming took 0 bases from V and 2 from J; bases not matched to a gene: 5. The CDR3 is 15 amino acids. Germline CDR1 and CDR2: DFQATT and SNEGSKA (reference sequence). The CDR3 is CSARDPAGSTDTQYF. As DNA, the CDR3 is TGCAGTGCTAGAGATCCAGCGGGATCCACAGATACGCAGTATTTT.

This clonotype was detected a few times. The chain has TRBV7-3 and TRBJ2-1; TRBD2 might be the D (6 bases). V lost 4 bases and J lost 5, with 15 bases in between. There are 15 residues in the CDR3. Germline V gives CDR1 SGHTA, CDR2 FQGTGA. This CDR3 reads CASSSRLAPNNEQFF. CDR3 DNA sequence: TGTGCCAGCAGCTCCCGGCTAGCGCCTAACAATGAGCAGTTCTTC.

The genes are TRBV30 and TRBJ2-5; D is uncertain. The CDR3 consists of 12 residues. Trimming removed 7 bases from V and 7 bases from J, with 16 bases in between. The germline V gene encodes CDR1 GTSNPN and CDR2 SVGIG (reference sequence). Written as DNA, the CDR3 is TGTGCCTCCAGACGCCGAATAGGGACCCAGTACTTC. Translating gives CASRRRIGTQYF.

This clonotype was observed at least ten times. V is TRBV20-1 and J is TRBJ2-7; weak D call: TRBD1 (5 bases). CDR1 is DFQATT and CDR2 is SNEGSKA in the germline V gene (reference sequence). There are 13 residues in the CDR3. V was pared by 7 bases and J by 2 bases, with 15 bases between. The CDR3: CSGTGGATYEQYF. The CDR3 DNA follows: TGCAGTGGGACGGGTGGGGCCACCTACGAGCAGTACTTC.

The J gene is TRBJ1-2, the V gene TRBV20-1, with 9 bases fitting TRBD1. V trimming: 1 base; J trimming: 4 bases; junction bases outside the gene matches: 7. This CDR3 spans 15 amino acids. CDR1 and CDR2 from the germline V gene are DFQATT and SNEGSKA (reference sequence). CDR3 bases: TGCAGTGCTAGAGTCTTAGGGACAGGGACCTATGGCTACACCTTC. Amino acids: CSARVLGTGTYGYTF.

This clonotype has a count of ten or more. The chain carries TRBV5-1 and TRBJ2-7; the match to TRBD1 covers 8 bases. The CDR3 covers 16 residues. The germline CDR1 and CDR2 sequences are SGHRS and YFSETQ. With 3 bases clipped from V and 7 bases from J, the junction kept 15 bases outside the gene matches. DNA of the CDR3: TGCGCCAGCAGCTGGGGGGACAGGACTCTTACGGGTGAGCAGTACTTC. Protein sequence: CASSWGDRTLTGEQYF.

Note on this clonotype: A read error is possible here, since a much larger clone lies one base away. V usage is TRBV2 and J usage is TRBJ2-3, with D perhaps given as TRBD1 or TRBD2 (5 bases each). This CDR3 region has 14 residues. Germline CDR1 SNHLY, CDR2 FYNNEI. Deletions cut 6 bases from V and 4 bases from J, with 14 bases between. DNA of the CDR3: TGTGCCAGCAGAAACCCCGGGACCGCAGATACGCAGTATTTT. This codes for CASRNPGTADTQYF.

This clonotype was detected a few times. This sequence joins TRBV27 and TRBJ2-6; D might be TRBD2 (5 bases). V lost 8 bases, J lost 0 bases, and 11 bases lay in between. This CDR3 region has 15 residues. Germline CDR1 MNHEY, CDR2 SMNVEV (reference sequence). Here the CDR3 reads CASGRRSSGANVLTF. DNA for the CDR3: TGTGCCAGCGGTCGGAGGAGCTCTGGGGCCAACGTCCTGACTTTC.

This clonotype came up many times. DNA for the CDR3: TGTGCCAGCAGCGTGCCGGGACTTTACAATGAGCAGTTCTTC. Translation gives CASSVPGLYNEQFF. The chain links TRBV4-2 to TRBJ2-1; a weak D match, TRBD2 (6 bases). V was cut by 5 bases and J by 4 bases, with 12 bases left in between. The CDR3 runs to 14 residues. Germline loops: CDR1 LGHNA, CDR2 YNFKEQ.

This clonotype was seen only a few times. The V gene is TRBV6-4, the J gene TRBJ2-3, with D unclear. The CDR3 consists of 13 residues. CDR1 and CDR2 from the germline V gene are MRHNA and SNTAGT. Between the trimmed V and J ends, which lost 6 bases and 0 bases, there was a span of 7 bases. In nucleotides, the CDR3 is TGTGCCAGCAGCCTGAGGAGCACAGATACGCAGTATTTT. Its translation is CASSLRSTDTQYF.

The J gene is TRBJ1-1, the V gene TRBV29-1; D gene ambiguous. CDR1 and CDR2 (germline): SQVTM, ANQGSEA. This CDR3 has 11 residues. Trimming took 4 bases from V and 5 from J, leaving 8 bases between them. Here the CDR3 DNA reads TGCAGCGTTGGCCCCGTGACTGAAGCTTTCTTT. This sequence encodes CSVGPVTEAFF.

The chain uses TRBV5-4 and TRBJ2-2; TRBD1 aligns across 9 bases. CDR3 length equals 15 residues. CDR1 SGHNT and CDR2 YYREEE come from the germline V gene (reference sequence). Losses at the gene ends were 4 bases for V and 4 bases for J; bases not matched to a gene: 5. CDR3 DNA: TGTGCCAGCAGCCGTGGACAGGGGACCACCGGGGAGCTGTTTTTT. Encoded protein: CASSRGQGTTGELFF.

This clonotype was recorded at least ten times. The chain couples TRBV29-1 to TRBJ2-5; 14 bases are a match to TRBD2. Germline loops: CDR1 SQVTM, CDR2 ANQGSEA. With V trimmed by 4 bases and J by 5 bases, 6 bases remained unmatched. CDR3 length: 15 amino acids. In DNA form, the CDR3 reads TGCAGCGTTGGACTAGCGGGAGGGCCGCGGGAGACCCAGTACTTC. Protein product: CSVGLAGGPRETQYF.